Sequencing of this T cell receptor beta chain was carried out in a study of T cells in localized non-small cell lung cancer. Study-wide results and limits: Clonality peaked in uninvolved adjacent lung rather than tumor. A raised T cell density in blood coincided with lengthier overall survival. The study sequenced only one region of the tumor. As a result, intratumor heterogeneity could not be excluded and remains possible.

Note on this clone: The antigen remains unidentified.

The protocol was immunoSEQ multiplex PCR, while the TCRdb copy is restricted to in-frame clones and leaves out a portion. The data show approximately 83,000 clones, approximately 91% seen once. The source is a woman between 40 and 69 years old with stage II squamous cell lung carcinoma. Material: PBMCs, obtained before any cancer treatment.

The CDR3 region is CASRERAPPGDTQYF. The CDR3 DNA sequence: TGCGCCAGCAGAGAGCGGGCCCCGCCGGGAGATACGCAGTATTTT. This chain uses TRBV5-1 with TRBJ2-3; TRBD2 is a possible D gene (6 bases). The CDR3 runs 15 residues. From germline, CDR1 is SGHRS and CDR2 YFSETQ. With 5 bases removed from V and 5 bases from J, the gap between germline ends came to 18 bases.